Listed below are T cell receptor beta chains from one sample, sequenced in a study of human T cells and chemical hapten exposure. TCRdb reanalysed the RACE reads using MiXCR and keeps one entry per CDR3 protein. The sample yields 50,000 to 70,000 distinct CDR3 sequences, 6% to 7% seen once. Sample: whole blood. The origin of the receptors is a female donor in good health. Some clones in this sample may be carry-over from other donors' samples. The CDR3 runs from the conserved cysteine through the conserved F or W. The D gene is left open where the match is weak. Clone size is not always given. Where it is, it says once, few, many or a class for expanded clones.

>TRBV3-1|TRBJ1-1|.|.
TGTGCCAGCAGCCATACAGGGAGCGCTGAAGCTTTCTTT
CASSHTGSAEAFF
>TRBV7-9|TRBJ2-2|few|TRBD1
TGTGCCAGCAGCCCCCTCGACAGGGGAGAGACCGGGGAGCTGTTTTTT
CASSPLDRGETGELFF
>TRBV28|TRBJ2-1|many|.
TGTGCCACCCGGAGGGGGGTGCAGTTCTTC
CATRRGVQFF
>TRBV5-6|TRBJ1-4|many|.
TGTGCCAGCAGCCCCGCGGGGGCGGGGGATGAAAAACTGTTTTTT
CASSPAGAGDEKLFF
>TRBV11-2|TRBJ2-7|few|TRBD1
TGTGCCAGCAGCTTAGGGACAGGTGGTCCGTACGAGCAGTACTTC
CASSLGTGGPYEQYF
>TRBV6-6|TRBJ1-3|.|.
TGTGCCAGCAGTTACAGTGACGTCGACTCTGGAAACACCATATATTTT
CASSYSDVDSGNTIYF
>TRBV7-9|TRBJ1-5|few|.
TGTGCCAGCAGCCCAAGGGGTCGGCAGCCCCAGCATTTT
CASSPRGRQPQHF
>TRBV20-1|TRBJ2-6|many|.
TGCAGTGCTAGAGCGTTTTTATCTGGGGCCAACGTCCTGACTTTC
CSARAFLSGANVLTF
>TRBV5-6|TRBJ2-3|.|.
TGTGCCAGCAGCTGGGCGGGGCCCCCAAACGCAGATACGCAGTATTTT
CASSWAGPPNADTQYF
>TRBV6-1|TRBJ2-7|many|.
TGTGCCAGCAGCGCCGGGGAAGGCGGGGACGAGCAGTACTTC
CASSAGEGGDEQYF
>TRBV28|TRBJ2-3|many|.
TGTGCCAGCATAGGGACCCGAGGGGCCACAGATACGCAGTATTTT
CASIGTRGATDTQYF
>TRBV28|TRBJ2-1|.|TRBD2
TGTGCCAGCAGTTCAACTAGCGGGCTCTACAATGAGCAGTTCTTC
CASSSTSGLYNEQFF
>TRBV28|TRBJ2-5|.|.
TGTGCCAGCAGTTCCCCCTTTTCCAAAGTAGAGACCCAGTACTTC
CASSSPFSKVETQYF
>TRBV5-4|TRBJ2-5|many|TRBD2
TGTGCCAGCAGCTTGAAGCGGGAGGGCGTAGAGACCCAGTACTTC
CASSLKREGVETQYF
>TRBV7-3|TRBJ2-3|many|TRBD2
TGTGCCAGCAGCGCCGGACTAGCGGGAGATGGGGCAGATACGCAGTATTTT
CASSAGLAGDGADTQYF
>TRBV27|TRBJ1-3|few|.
TGTGCCAGCACGGGGGTGGCGGTCGGAAACACCATATATTTT
CASTGVAVGNTIYF
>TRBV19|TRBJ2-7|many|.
TGTGCCAGTAGCCTCTCAGGGTCTGGATATTCCGAGCAGTACTTC
CASSLSGSGYSEQYF
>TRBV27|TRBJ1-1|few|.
TGTGCCAGCAGTTTTACGGGAGCTGAAGCTTTCTTT
CASSFTGAEAFF
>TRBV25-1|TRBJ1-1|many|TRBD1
TGTGCCAGCAGTGGGGGGACAGGCGAGAACACTGAAGCTTTCTTT
CASSGGTGENTEAFF
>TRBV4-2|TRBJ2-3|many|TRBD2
TGTGCCAGCAGCCAACTCCTGGCTAGCGGGAGCGGAGATACGCAGTATTTT
CASSQLLASGSGDTQYF
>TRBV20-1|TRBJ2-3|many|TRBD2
TGCAGTGCTACCCGGCGGGAGGGCACAGATACGCAGTATTTT
CSATRREGTDTQYF
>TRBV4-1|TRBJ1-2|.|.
TGCGCCAGCAGCCAAGAAATTTTATTAAGACTGGAATATGGCTACACCTTC
CASSQEILLRLEYGYTF
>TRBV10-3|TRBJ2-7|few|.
TGTGCCATCAGTGAGTTCATACAACAGGGCGCAAACGAGCAGTACTTC
CAISEFIQQGANEQYF
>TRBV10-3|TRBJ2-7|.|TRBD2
TGTGCCATCAGTGAACGGCCCGCACTAGCGGGATCCTACGAGCAGTACTTC
CAISERPALAGSYEQYF
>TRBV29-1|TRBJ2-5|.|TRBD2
TGCAGAAGGGAGGGAGAGGAGACCCAGTACTTC
CRREGEETQYF
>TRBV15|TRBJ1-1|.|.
TGTGCCACCAGCAGGGACTTGATTGCGGAAGCTTTCTTT
CATSRDLIAEAFF
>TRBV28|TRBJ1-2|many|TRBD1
TGTGCCAGCAGGTACAACAGGGGATTTAACTATGGCTACACCTTC
CASRYNRGFNYGYTF
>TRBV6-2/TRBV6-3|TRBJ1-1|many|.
TGTGCCAGCAGTTACTCGGACAGTTGGAACACTGAAGCTTTCTTT
CASSYSDSWNTEAFF
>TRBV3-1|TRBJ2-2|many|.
TGTGCCAGCAGCCACACCCACAGGGTTTCGGTCACCGGGGAGCTGTTTTTT
CASSHTHRVSVTGELFF
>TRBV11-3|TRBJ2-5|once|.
TGTGCCAGCAGCTTTAGCCAACAAGAGACCCAGTACTTC
CASSFSQQETQYF
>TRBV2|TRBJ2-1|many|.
TGTGCCAGCAGTGGTCGAGCGTATGAGCAGTTCTTC
CASSGRAYEQFF
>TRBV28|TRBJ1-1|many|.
TGTGCCAGCAGTTTATGGGGTGAAGCTTTCTTT
CASSLWGEAFF
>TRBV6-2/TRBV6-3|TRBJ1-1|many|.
TGTGCCAGCAGCCTAACTAATACCGCTGAAGCTTTCTTT
CASSLTNTAEAFF